This TCR beta chain was captured by sequencing in a study of cytomegalovirus exposure and HLA in healthy donors. Primers for the PCR totalled 60 Vbeta and 13 Jbeta. Using immunoSEQ multiplex PCR, the repertoire was profiled, and TCRdb retains in-frame clones only, with some absent. The sample records over 100,000 clones, approximately 78% being singletons. CDR1 and CDR2 (germline): MNHEY, SMNVEV (reference sequence). The CDR3 totals 15 residues. V was cut by 6 bases and J by 3 bases, with 17 bases left in between. This rearrangement joins TRBV27 to TRBJ1-1; a possible D gene is TRBD1 (6 bases). The sequence derives from a female donor in good health and CMV-seronegative. Source material: PBMCs. The CDR3 spells CASSLMVQGYTEAFF. CDR3 DNA sequence: TGTGCCAGCAGCCTTATGGTACAGGGCTACACTGAAGCTTTCTTT.